A single sample is the source of the 23 T cell receptor beta chains below, sequenced in a study of regulatory T cells in long-lasting Graves disease. The time point is: newly diagnosed GD, antithyroid drugs for less than 3 months. The TCR library was made from RNA extracted from PBMCs. Through Arm-PCR of CDR3 regions and iRepertoire HTBI primers, TCR beta libraries were built. One entry per CDR3 protein, called by TCRdb with MiXCR from the multiplex PCR reads. Of 360,000 or so distinct CDR3 sequences listed, around 15% are singletons. The same data also contributed to another study, on T cells in Graves' hyperthyroidism and ophthalmopathy.

Material: peripheral blood mononuclear cells (PBMCs), obtained at new diagnosis, from a patient treated with antithyroid drugs. These receptors all stem from a woman under 30 with Graves disease.

As for this clonotype: The conserved final phenylalanine or tryptophan is absent from the CDR3, which likely points to a read error. The chain uses TRBV9 and TRBJ1-4; D remains ambiguous. Trimming removed 5 bases from V and 3 bases from J, with 11 bases in between. This CDR3 region has 14 residues. The germline V gene has CDR1 SGDLS and CDR2 YYNGEE. CDR3 DNA sequence: TGTGCCAGCAGTCTGGAGTGGGCTAATGAAAAACTGTTTTAT. It is translated as CASSLEWANEKLFY.

The chain combines TRBV3-1 with TRBJ2-2; no clear D gene. The CDR3 consists of 14 residues. Germline CDR1 LGHDT, CDR2 YNNKEL (reference sequence). V gave up 3 bases and J gave up 7 bases, with 12 bases separating them. The CDR3 reads CASSQGLSGGELFF. For the CDR3, the DNA is TGTGCCAGCAGCCAGGGTCTTTCCGGCGGGGAGCTGTTTTTT.

This clonotype was seen ten or more times. The rearrangement links TRBV3-1 to TRBJ2-1; TRBD2 might be the D (6 bases). The CDR3 is 15 amino acids. Germline loops: CDR1 LGHDT, CDR2 YNNKEL (reference sequence). Trimming took 1 base from V and 8 from J, leaving 15 bases between them. The CDR3 region has the DNA TGTGCCAGCAGCCAAGGACGGGAGTTGTTCGATGAGCAGTTCTTC. This codes for CASSQGRELFDEQFF.

The sample holds a few counts of this clonotype. This sequence joins TRBV7-9 and TRBJ2-5; D is unclear. CDR1 and CDR2 (germline): SEHNR, FQNEAQ (reference sequence). There are 14 residues in the CDR3. The germline V and J ends were trimmed by 7 bases and 4 bases, with 16 bases remaining between them. CDR3 region: CASTRPAPPETQYF. CDR3 nucleotides: TGTGCCAGCACACGGCCGGCGCCCCCAGAGACCCAGTACTTC. The full variable domain, rest sourced from reference TRBV7-9 and TRBJ2-5, is DTGVSQNPRHKITKRGQNVTFRCDPISEHNRLYWYRQTLGQGPEFLTYFQNEAQLEKSRLLSDRFSAERPKGSFSTLEIQRTEQGDSAMYLCASTRPAPPETQYFGPGTRLLVL.

V is TRBV29-1 and J is TRBJ1-5; D is possibly TRBD1 (5 bases). V was cut by 6 bases and J by 1 base, with 10 bases left in between. Germline lookup yields CDR1 SQVTM and CDR2 ANQGSEA. The length of the CDR3 is 13 residues. As DNA, the CDR3 is TGCAGCGTCCGGGGGGGGAGCAATCAGCCCCAGCATTTT. This codes for CSVRGGSNQPQHF. The whole variable domain, remainder taken from reference TRBV29-1 and TRBJ1-5, is SAVISQKPSRDICQRGTSLTIQCQVDSQVTMMFWYRQQPGQSLTLIATANQGSEATYESGFVIDKFPISRPNLTFSTLTVSNMSPEDSSIYLCSVRGGSNQPQHFGDGTRLSIL.

The sample holds many counts of this clonotype. V gene TRBV6-1 combines with J gene TRBJ2-7; D is undetermined. V dropped 6 bases and J dropped 3 bases, with 12 bases sitting between them. There are 13 residues in the CDR3. The germline gives CDR1 MNHNS, CDR2 SASEGT. The CDR3 DNA reads as TGTGCCAGCAGCCCCTGGGTCGGCTACGAGCAGTACTTC. The encoded protein is CASSPWVGYEQYF.

The V gene is TRBV5-1, the J gene TRBJ1-2; D remains unclear. Germline CDR1 SGHRS, CDR2 YFSETQ. This CDR3 has 15 amino acids. The ends were cut back, 4 bases at V and 13 bases at J, with 26 bases in the middle. CDR3 protein: CASSETDPSLNFVTF. In DNA form, the CDR3 reads TGCGCCAGCAGCGAGACGGACCCCAGCTTGAACTTTGTCACCTTC.

This clonotype came up many times. The chain carries TRBV30 and TRBJ2-1, with a tentative D call TRBD2 (6 bases). The germline V gene encodes CDR1 GTSNPN and CDR2 SVGIG (reference sequence). The length of the CDR3 is 15 residues. V lost 0 bases to trimming and J lost 5 bases, with 14 bases between them. The CDR3 DNA is TGTGCCTGGAGTGTATATACGGGAGTAAACAATGAGCAGTTCTTC. Its protein is CAWSVYTGVNNEQFF.

This chain connects TRBV10-3 to TRBJ1-4; the match to TRBD1 covers 11 bases. Trimming at V came to 6 bases and at J to 8 bases, leaving 5 bases not matched to a gene. Germline V gene data show CDR1 as ENHRY and CDR2 as SYGVKD. The CDR3 contains 14 residues. The CDR3 DNA reads TGTGCCATCAGCGGACAGGGGGCAGGGGAAAAACTGTTTTTT. Translation: CAISGQGAGEKLFF.

This clonotype occurred a few times. The V call is TRBV20-1, the J call TRBJ1-1; D perhaps matches TRBD1 (5 bases). Germline V CDR1 and CDR2: DFQATT, SNEGSKA (reference sequence). This CDR3 region has 14 residues. Trimming took 2 bases from V and 7 from J, leaving 17 bases between them. The CDR3 nucleotides read TGCAGTGCTAGACTCGGAAGGGGCGCCGGTGAAGCTTTCTTT. This codes for CSARLGRGAGEAFF.

This clonotype was counted only a few times. The rearrangement uses TRBV7-2 and TRBJ1-6; D is uncertain. With 1 base removed from V and 6 bases from J, the gap between germline ends came to 10 bases. Per the germline V gene, CDR1 is SGHTA and CDR2 is FQGNSA. The CDR3 has 15 amino acids. This CDR3 is CASSLVGQPNSPLHF. CDR3 in DNA: TGTGCCAGCAGCTTAGTCGGTCAGCCTAATTCACCCCTCCACTTT.

A note on this clonotype: A clone one base away is much larger, so this may be a read error. The chain couples TRBV6-1 to TRBJ1-2, with a tentative D call TRBD1 (5 bases). Trimming stripped 7 bases from V and 2 bases from J, with 11 bases between. The CDR3 runs 13 residues. The germline CDR1 and CDR2 sequences are MNHNS and SASEGT. CDR3 protein: CASTDGGNYGYTF. In DNA form, the CDR3 reads TGTGCCAGCACGGACGGGGGAAACTATGGCTACACCTTC.

This clonotype was seen a handful of times. V is TRBV20-1 and J is TRBJ2-1; TRBD2 agrees at 11 bases. Germline V gene data show CDR1 as DFQATT and CDR2 as SNEGSKA (reference sequence). V trimming: 8 bases; J trimming: 7 bases; junction bases outside the gene matches: 7. CDR3 size: 13 residues. CDR3 sequence (DNA): TGCAGTACAACTAGCGGGAGCGCGAATGAGCAGTTCTTC. Translation gives CSTTSGSANEQFF.

This clonotype showed up many times. The gene calls are TRBV6-2 or TRBV6-3 and TRBJ1-5; no clear D gene. Germline V gives CDR1 MNHEY, CDR2 SVGEGT. This CDR3 has 20 residues. Trimming took 2 bases from V and 0 from J, leaving 23 bases between them. The CDR3 sequence: CASSYGLGSLKGYSNQPQHF. The DNA of the CDR3 is TGTGCCAGCAGTTACGGGTTAGGCTCCCTAAAGGGCTATAGCAATCAGCCCCAGCATTTT.

This clonotype showed up many times. V gene TRBV7-9 combines with J gene TRBJ1-4; maybe TRBD1 (5 bases). The germline V and J ends were trimmed by 8 bases and 5 bases, with 9 bases remaining between them. Germline V lookup: CDR1 SEHNR, CDR2 FQNEAQ (reference sequence). This CDR3 is built from 12 residues. The CDR3 spells CASEQVNEKLFF. CDR3 bases: TGTGCCAGCGAACAGGTCAATGAAAAACTGTTTTTT.

This chain joins TRBV9 and TRBJ1-1, with a weak D call TRBD1 (6 bases). CDR3 length equals 15 residues. Germline V gene data show CDR1 as SGDLS and CDR2 as YYNGEE. Trimming took off 3 bases at V and 0 bases at J, with 12 bases between the two ends. CDR3: CASSASGDMNTEAFF. DNA of the CDR3: TGTGCCAGCAGCGCTTCAGGGGATATGAACACTGAAGCTTTCTTT.

There are a few counts of this clonotype. The chain is built from TRBV7-2 and TRBJ1-2; TRBD1 matches at 9 bases. Germline loops: CDR1 SGHTA, CDR2 FQGNSA. CDR3 length: 16 residues. The V gene end was trimmed by 5 bases and the J gene end by 2 bases; junction bases not matched to a gene: 9. Here the CDR3 reads CASSPLGQGRNYGYTF. Written as DNA, the CDR3 is TGTGCCAGCAGCCCCTTAGGACAGGGGAGGAACTATGGCTACACCTTC.

This clonotype appeared a few times. A single base separates this from a much larger clone, so it may be a read error. The chain carries TRBV3-1 and TRBJ2-2; maybe TRBD2 (5 bases). The CDR3 has 16 residues. CDR1 and CDR2 (germline): LGHDT, YNNKEL (reference sequence). CDR3: CASSQVNGLNTGELVF. In nucleotides, the CDR3 is TGTGCCAGCAGCCAAGTTAACGGGCTGAACACCGGGGAGCTGGTTTTT.

This clonotype was observed at least ten times. V usage is TRBV10-3 and J usage is TRBJ2-5, with 10 positions matching TRBD2. Germline CDR1 and CDR2: ENHRY and SYGVKD. This CDR3 is built from 12 residues. The J segment lost 5 bases and the V segment lost 11 bases, leaving 5 bases of the junction unmatched. The CDR3 DNA reads as TGTGCCGCTCATAGCGGGGGGGAGACCCAGTACTTC. Translated: CAAHSGGETQYF.

This clonotype was counted many times. The chain uses TRBV3-1 and TRBJ2-7; D is perhaps TRBD2 (5 bases). Germline V gene lookup returns CDR1 LGHDT and CDR2 YNNKEL (reference sequence). The CDR3 extends over 13 amino acids. Trimming took 4 bases from V and 4 from J, leaving 11 bases between them. CDR3 amino acids: CASSPGLRYEQYF. CDR3 nucleotides: TGTGCCAGCAGCCCAGGACTTCGTTACGAGCAGTACTTC.

J is TRBJ2-1 and V is TRBV7-8, with D perhaps TRBD2 (6 bases). With 5 bases removed from V and 5 bases from J, the gap between germline ends came to 22 bases. The CDR3 sequence is 17 residues long. Per the germline V gene, CDR1 is SGHVS and CDR2 is FQNEAQ. CDR3 sequence reads: CASSPGHSTRKDNEQFF. In nucleotides, the CDR3 is TGTGCCAGCAGCCCCGGGCATTCGACTAGAAAGGACAATGAGCAGTTCTTC.

This clonotype occurred many times. The junction does not match germline at one end; this may be a read error. The chain carries TRBV20-1 and TRBJ2-3, with D perhaps TRBD2 (5 bases). The CDR3 sequence is 16 residues long. CDR1 DFQATT and CDR2 SNEGSKA come from the germline V gene (reference sequence). The CDR3 loop reads CSARGRRNLNTDTQYF. In DNA, the CDR3 is TGCAGCGCTAGAGGGCGGCGTAACCTAAACACAGATACGCAGTATTTT.

This clonotype occurred many times. This sequence joins TRBV28 and TRBJ1-2; D perhaps matches TRBD1 (5 bases). The V gene lost 2 bases and the J gene lost 4 bases, with 14 bases spanning the gap. The CDR3 is 15 residues long. Germline CDR1 MDHEN, CDR2 SYDVKM. This chain's CDR3 is CASSLIEGQGYGYTF. The CDR3 DNA reads TGTGCCAGCAGTTTAATCGAGGGGCAAGGCTATGGCTACACCTTC.